In this sample, the clone carrying this TCR beta chain turned up a few times. Its antigen remains unidentified. These data belong to a study of tumor-infiltrating lymphocytes in primary liver carcinoma. Study-wide background: Donors underwent surgery for histopathologically diagnosed primary liver carcinoma. Staged T1-T3 N0M0, the tumors had sizes that ranged from about 4.2 to 11 cm across.

The study's findings and limits: Tumor-adjacent and tumor-blood pairs overlapped less than tumor region pairs did.

Germline DNA was also extracted, while the blood RNA originated from unsorted whole blood. Roughly 4.2 milliliters of peripheral blood were drawn presurgically. The V gene lost 6 bases and the J gene lost 3 bases, with 8 bases spanning the gap. Germline CDR1 MNHEY, CDR2 SVGEGT. The CDR3 has 12 amino acids. Starting material of about 0.45 ug total RNA yielded TCR beta cDNA via a constant-region primer. What produced the TCR beta libraries was three nested multiplex PCR rounds using slightly modified ARM-PCR. Amplification in the first two PCR rounds was performed using TRBV1-TRBV30 forward primers and a C-beta reverse primer for approximately 10 cycles each. In TCRdb, the multiplex PCR reads were re-called with MiXCR into one record per CDR3 protein. The profile shows 300,000 to 350,000 distinct CDR3 sequences, roughly three fifths of them singletons.

The sample taken for sequencing was peripheral blood. The clonotype originates from a woman under 40 with primary liver carcinoma and hepatitis B virus infection. J is TRBJ1-1 and V is TRBV6-2 or TRBV6-3; D possibly corresponds to TRBD1 (6 bases). CDR3 sequence (DNA): TGTGCCAGCAGGAGGGGGTACACTGAAGCTTTCTTT. Translating gives CASRRGYTEAFF.